Detailed here is one T cell receptor beta chain. Antigen specificity is unknown. The data were taken from a study of CD4 T cells in relation to SARS-CoV-2 and coronaviruses. The V and J ends lost 6 bases and 4 bases, in that order; junction bases with no gene match: 8. Per germline, CDR1 WSHSY and CDR2 SAAADI. The CDR3 has 14 amino acids. The data were produced by immunoSEQ multiplex PCR, yet TCRdb's version contains in-frame clones alone and is incomplete. The sample has just under 20,000 clones; about 80% are singletons. CD4+ T cells from unexposed donors were obtained before the COVID-19 pandemic (2011-2018). The cells were cultured for about ten days before CD4+ T cells were isolated. As cell numbers allowed, unexposed-donor CD4+ T cells faced SARS-CoV-2 S/N and four cold-coronavirus spikes. Study outcomes and limitations: SARS-CoV-2-driven expansion was significantly weaker in crossreactive than monoreactive clones.

Sequencing input: CD4+ T cells from PBMCs, cultured in vitro. The chain couples TRBV10-2 to TRBJ2-7, with 8 bases that match TRBD1. The receptor was isolated from a human donor in good health. CDR3 coding DNA: TGCGCCAGCAGCCCCGGGGACAGGAGGTACGAGCAGTACTTC. It encodes CASSPGDRRYEQYF.